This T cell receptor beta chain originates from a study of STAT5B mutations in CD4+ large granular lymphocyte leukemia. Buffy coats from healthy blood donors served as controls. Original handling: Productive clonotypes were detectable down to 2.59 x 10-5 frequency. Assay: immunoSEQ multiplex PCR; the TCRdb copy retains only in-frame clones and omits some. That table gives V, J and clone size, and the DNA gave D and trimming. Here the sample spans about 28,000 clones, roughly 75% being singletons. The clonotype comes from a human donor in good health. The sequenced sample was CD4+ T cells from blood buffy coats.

Here the CDR3 reads CASSLKGGGSYNEQFF. As DNA, the CDR3 is TGTGCCAGCAGCTTAAAAGGGGGGGGATCCTACAATGAGCAGTTCTTC. The chain is built from TRBV7-3 and TRBJ2-1; TRBD2 might be the D (7 bases). In germline, CDR1 is SGHTA, CDR2 FQGTGA. There are 16 residues in the CDR3. V was cut by 1 base and J by 1 base, with 11 bases left in between.